These T cell receptor beta chains were read from a single sample in a study of T cell responses to AZD1222 COVID-19 vaccine. Data came from immunoSEQ multiplex PCR; TCRdb stores just in-frame clones and leaves some out. Of approximately 150,000 clones in the sample, 85% to 95% were seen once. The specimen was peripheral blood, collected on day 0 of AZD1222 vaccination. The receptors stem from an adult in good health. CDR3s include the opening cysteine and the closing phenylalanine or tryptophan.

v_call: TRBV19
cdr3_aa: CASSPHPGQGFYGYTF

v_call: TRBV6-5
cdr3_aa: CASSYDRDQPQHF

v_call: TRBV25-1
cdr3_aa: CASSERAASYEQYF

v_call: TRBV5-1
cdr3_aa: CASRRVYEQYF

v_call: TRBV5-4
cdr3_aa: CASSQTGQETQYF

v_call: TRBV30
cdr3_aa: CAWSVTGGTEAFF

v_call: TRBV5-6
cdr3_aa: CASSLGGGNTEAFF

v_call: TRBV18
cdr3_aa: CASSTQQSGEQYF

v_call: TRBV10-3
cdr3_aa: CAISGSGTEAFF

v_call: TRBV19
cdr3_aa: CASNPGGQGSTEAFF

v_call: TRBV5-1
cdr3_aa: CASSAGLLSYEQYF

v_call: TRBV27
cdr3_aa: CASSVGENTEAFF

v_call: TRBV6-5
cdr3_aa: CASRPSGSSYNEQFF

v_call: TRBV6-4
cdr3_aa: CASSDSLVNEQFF

v_call: TRBV15
cdr3_aa: CATSRDGVVQPQHF

v_call: TRBV19
cdr3_aa: CASSQTGANIQYF

v_call: TRBV28
cdr3_aa: CASSSLQGTDTQYF

v_call: TRBV7-9
cdr3_aa: CASSFFGDPKQYF

v_call: TRBV27
cdr3_aa: CASSPYEGLGYTF

v_call: TRBV29-1
cdr3_aa: CSVLGAAANTEAFF

v_call: TRBV30
cdr3_aa: CACTGTASYNEQFF

v_call: TRBV5-1
cdr3_aa: CASSLGQGRTEAFF

v_call: TRBV3-1/TRBV3-2
cdr3_aa: CASSPSVLNTEAFF

v_call: TRBV29-1
cdr3_aa: CSVVVAYEQYF

v_call: TRBV5-4
cdr3_aa: CASSGEGPADTQYF

v_call: TRBV27
cdr3_aa: CASSARLAGGRNEQYF

v_call: TRBV6-1
cdr3_aa: CASRTTGVSGELFF

v_call: TRBV6-5
cdr3_aa: CASKDYQETQYF

v_call: TRBV3-1/TRBV3-2
cdr3_aa: CASSQDIGIYEQYF

v_call: TRBV11-2
cdr3_aa: CASSFRTGGEQYF

v_call: TRBV20-1
cdr3_aa: CSASRDTGVETQYF

v_call: TRBV5-1
cdr3_aa: CASSFEREGEQYF

v_call: TRBV9
cdr3_aa: CASSVRDRGRWETQYF

v_call: TRBV12-3/TRBV12-4
cdr3_aa: CASIPGQLNTIYF

v_call: TRBV4-1
cdr3_aa: CASSPRASETAQYF

v_call: TRBV2
cdr3_aa: CASRALVDSNTGELFF

v_call: TRBV30
cdr3_aa: CAWQGRGKGGYTF

v_call: TRBV11-2
cdr3_aa: CASSLVVRAFF

v_call: TRBV18
cdr3_aa: CASSPSDSRGYTF

v_call: TRBV27
cdr3_aa: CAVQQGYNSPLHF

v_call: TRBV5-5
cdr3_aa: CASSSTGGVADTQYF